A single sample gave rise to the 27 T cell receptor beta chains below, sequenced in a study of blood T cell repertoires in COVID-19. Method: immunoSEQ multiplex PCR; TCRdb's copy keeps in-frame clones and lacks some. This sample has hundreds of thousands of clones; 88% occur once, and the top ten carry just under 6.5%. Sequenced sample: peripheral blood. These receptors came from a woman in her twenties or thirties with COVID-19, enrolled during active disease.

This chain links TRBV5-3 with TRBJ1-2; TRBD1 aligns across 7 bases. TRBV5-3 falls under the ORF class, with uncertain function. Trimming cost V 4 bases and J 3 bases; bases outside gene matches: 6. The CDR3 sequence is 14 residues long. The CDR3 sequence is CARSGGQRHYGYTF. The CDR3 DNA is TGTGCCAGAAGCGGGGGACAGCGACACTATGGCTACACCTTC.

This clone was found once. The chain is built from TRBV6-2 or TRBV6-3 and TRBJ2-5; 8 nucleotides line up with TRBD2. Per germline, CDR1 MNHEY and CDR2 SVGEGT. The V segment lost 0 bases and the J segment 2 bases; nucleotides outside the gene matches: 11. There are 18 residues in the CDR3. The CDR3 DNA reads TGTGCCAGCAGTTACTCGATAGTCCGTTTAGCGGGGCAAGAGACCCAGTACTTC. This sequence encodes CASSYSIVRLAGQETQYF.

The gene calls are TRBV11-3 and TRBJ2-3; maybe TRBD1 (6 bases). Trimming pared 4 bases from V and 4 bases from J, leaving 9 bases between. This CDR3 comprises 13 residues. Per the germline V gene, CDR1 is SGHNT and CDR2 is YENEEA. The CDR3 is CASSSNRADTQYF. CDR3 DNA sequence: TGTGCCAGCAGCTCCAACAGGGCAGATACGCAGTATTTT.

The genes are TRBV5-1 and TRBJ2-2; TRBD2 is a possible D gene (6 bases). The CDR3 covers 16 residues. The germline V and J ends were trimmed by 0 bases and 0 bases, with 9 bases remaining between them. Germline V CDR1 and CDR2: SGHRS, YFSETQ. CDR3 DNA: TGCGCCAGCAGCTTGGGCGGGAACGCGAACACCGGGGAGCTGTTTTTT. It is translated as CASSLGGNANTGELFF.

This chain links TRBV19 with TRBJ1-1; maybe TRBD1 (6 bases). In germline, CDR1 is LNHDA, CDR2 SQIVND (reference sequence). The CDR3 covers 15 residues. V was cut by 6 bases and J by 1 base, with 15 bases left in between. CDR3 coding DNA: TGTGCCAGTAGCTCAAGGGGGGGCTCGAACACTGAAGCTTTCTTT. Protein: CASSSRGGSNTEAFF.

This chain links TRBV5-6 with TRBJ2-2; TRBD1 is a possible D gene (6 bases). Germline V CDR1 and CDR2: SGHDT, YYEEEE. V was cut by 0 bases and J by 4 bases, with 7 bases left in between. CDR3 size: 14 residues. Here the CDR3 reads CASSLGGRTGELFF. CDR3 DNA: TGTGCCAGCAGCTTGGGGGGGCGCACCGGGGAGCTGTTTTTT.

The J gene is TRBJ2-1, the V gene TRBV9; D is uncertain. This CDR3 spans 15 amino acids. From germline, CDR1 is SGDLS and CDR2 YYNGEE. Trimming took off 0 bases at V and 9 bases at J, with 16 bases between the two ends. As DNA, the CDR3 is TGTGCCAGCAGCGTAGGGGCTCCCCGAACGGCTGAGCAGTTCTTC. Protein product: CASSVGAPRTAEQFF.

This clone was counted once. This sequence joins TRBV28 and TRBJ1-1; D is possibly TRBD1 (5 bases). CDR1 is MDHEN and CDR2 is SYDVKM in the germline V gene. V was clipped by 3 bases and J by 0 bases, with 11 bases between them. CDR3 length equals 15 residues. The CDR3 region has the DNA TGTGCCAGCAGTTTGGGGCTGGGGATGAACACTGAAGCTTTCTTT. Its protein product is CASSLGLGMNTEAFF.

V gene TRBV11-2 combines with J gene TRBJ2-2; tentatively, D is TRBD1 (5 bases). Germline CDR1 is SGHAT and CDR2 is FQNNGV. Trimming took 5 bases from V and 0 from J, leaving 10 bases between them. The CDR3 is 15 residues long. CDR3 DNA sequence: TGTGCCAGCAGCATAGGGGCCCCGAACACCGGGGAGCTGTTTTTT. Its protein is CASSIGAPNTGELFF.

The chain recombines TRBV7-9 with TRBJ2-6; 10 positions match TRBD1. CDR3 length equals 17 residues. V shed 5 bases, J shed 0 bases, and the junction held 4 bases outside the gene matches. CDR1 is SEHNR, CDR2 FQNEAQ, per germline (reference sequence). The CDR3 region is CASSPWTGGSGANVLTF. Written as DNA, the CDR3 is TGTGCCAGCAGCCCCTGGACAGGGGGCTCTGGGGCCAACGTCCTGACTTTC.

This rearrangement joins TRBV11-2 to TRBJ2-2; 8 bases are shared with TRBD2. This CDR3 region has 16 residues. V lost 8 bases and J lost 5; bases outside the gene matches: 13. CDR1 and CDR2 from the germline V gene are SGHAT and FQNNGV. The CDR3 sequence is CASGRVNSGDTGELFF. In nucleotides, the CDR3 is TGTGCCAGCGGGAGGGTTAATAGCGGGGATACCGGGGAGCTGTTTTTT.

The V and J genes are TRBV30 and TRBJ1-5, with D possibly TRBD1 on 5 matching bases. CDR3 length: 15 residues. Looked up from germline, CDR1 is GTSNPN and CDR2 is SVGIG (reference sequence). The ends were cut back, 8 bases at V and 4 bases at J, with 21 bases in the middle. CDR3 amino acids: CAGGTGGGSNQPQHF. The CDR3 coding sequence is TGTGCCGGGGGGACGGGGGGAGGCTCGAATCAGCCCCAGCATTTT.

V usage is TRBV11-2 and J usage is TRBJ2-1; 8 bases fit TRBD1. This CDR3 spans 16 amino acids. Germline V lookup: CDR1 SGHAT, CDR2 FQNNGV. V shed 1 base, J shed 10 bases, and the junction held 12 bases outside the gene matches. The CDR3 DNA follows: TGTGCCAGCAGCTTAGTCTCAGGACAGGGTAAATACGAGCAGTTCTTC. This codes for CASSLVSGQGKYEQFF.

This clone was counted only a few times. The rearrangement links TRBV5-8 to TRBJ2-3; D is undetermined. CDR1 is SGHTS and CDR2 is YDEGEE in the germline V gene. The CDR3 is 13 residues long. V was cut by 5 bases and J by 4 bases, with 11 bases left in between. The CDR3 DNA sequence: TGTGCCAGCAGATACGACTCCCCAGATACGCAGTATTTT. It translates to CASRYDSPDTQYF.

This chain uses TRBV12-3 or TRBV12-4 with TRBJ2-3, with D possibly matching TRBD2 (5 bases). V shed 8 bases and J shed 3 bases, with 12 bases lying between them. CDR3 size: 13 residues. The CDR3 nucleotides read TGTGCCAGCCGTAGCGTAACGACAGATACGCAGTATTTT. Its protein is CASRSVTTDTQYF.

The chain employs TRBV27 and TRBJ2-7, with 7 bases that match TRBD1. The germline V gene has CDR1 MNHEY and CDR2 SMNVEV (reference sequence). The length of the CDR3 is 13 residues. The junction had 6 bases not matched to a gene; V was cut back by 6 bases and J by 4 bases. The CDR3 DNA reads TGTGCCAGCAGGCAACAGGGGTTTTACGAGCAGTACTTC. It specifies CASRQQGFYEQYF.

The V gene is TRBV6-1, the J gene TRBJ2-7; TRBD2 aligns across 9 bases. The junction had 12 bases not matched to a gene; V was cut back by 2 bases and J by 1 base. Germline-derived CDR1 and CDR2 are MNHNS and SASEGT. This CDR3 spans 18 amino acids. CDR3 DNA: TGTGCCAGCAGTGAATTTTGGTCTAGCGGGACCTATTCCTACGAGCAGTACGTC. Encoded protein: CASSEFWSSGTYSYEQYV.

This clone was counted only a few times. The chain uses TRBV7-2 and TRBJ2-5; perhaps TRBD1 as D (6 bases). CDR3 length: 15 amino acids. CDR1 SGHTA and CDR2 FQGNSA come from the germline V gene. With 5 bases removed from V and 2 bases from J, the gap between germline ends came to 15 bases. The CDR3 protein is CASSRQGQHQETQYF. The CDR3 coding sequence is TGTGCCAGCAGCCGCCAAGGACAGCATCAAGAGACCCAGTACTTC. Drawing the rest from reference TRBV7-2 and TRBJ2-5, the complete variable domain is GAGVSQSPSNKVTEKGKDVELRCDPISGHTALYWYRQSLGQGLEFLIYFQGNSAPDKSGLPSDRFSAERTGGSVSTLTIQRTQQEDSAVYLCASSRQGQHQETQYFGPGTRLLVL.

This chain links TRBV28 with TRBJ2-4; possible D gene TRBD1, 6 bases. Between the trimmed V and J ends, which lost 2 bases and 4 bases, there was a span of 12 bases. CDR3 length equals 15 residues. Germline V gene sequence: CDR1 MDHEN, CDR2 SYDVKM. CDR3 DNA: TGTGCCAGCAGTTTACAGGGGCGGGTGAAAAACATTCAGTACTTC. Translating gives CASSLQGRVKNIQYF. The full variable domain, with the rest looked up from reference TRBV28 and TRBJ2-4, is DVKVTQSSRYLVKRTGEKVFLECVQDMDHENMFWYRQDPGLGLRLIYFSYDVKMKEKGDIPEGYSVSREKKERFSLILESASTNQTSMYLCASSLQGRVKNIQYFGAGTRLSVL.

The chain employs TRBV5-6 and TRBJ2-5; 7 bases agree with TRBD2. Germline V gene sequence: CDR1 SGHDT, CDR2 YYEEEE. The length of the CDR3 is 15 residues. With 4 bases clipped from V and 1 base from J, the junction kept 7 bases outside the gene matches. The CDR3 sequence is CASSLLSGGQETQYF. Here the CDR3 DNA reads TGTGCCAGCAGCCTACTATCGGGGGGCCAAGAGACCCAGTACTTC.

The V gene is TRBV4-3, the J gene TRBJ2-3; 8 bases are shared with TRBD1. The germline V gene encodes CDR1 LGHNA and CDR2 YSLEER. The CDR3 covers 16 residues. Trimming at V came to 4 bases and at J to 4 bases, leaving 10 bases not matched to a gene. The CDR3 nucleotides read TGCGCCAGCAGCCCCGAGGGACAGGCGAGCGCAGATACGCAGTATTTT. This sequence encodes CASSPEGQASADTQYF.

The rearrangement uses TRBV5-6 and TRBJ2-1; no definite D call. The CDR3 has 14 residues. Trimming stripped 2 bases from V and 1 base from J, with 7 bases between. In germline, CDR1 is SGHDT, CDR2 YYEEEE. CDR3 amino acids: CASSFYSSYNEQFF. The CDR3 nucleotides are TGTGCCAGCAGCTTTTACTCATCCTACAATGAGCAGTTCTTC.

The chain uses TRBV10-3 and TRBJ1-5; 9 bases are a match to TRBD1. J lost 2 bases, V lost 6 bases, and 8 bases had no gene match. CDR1 and CDR2 from the germline V gene are ENHRY and SYGVKD. CDR3 length equals 16 residues. The CDR3 coding sequence is TGTGCCATCAGCGTGGACAGGGGTATGGGCAATCAGCCCCAGCATTTT. It encodes CAISVDRGMGNQPQHF.

V usage is TRBV5-1 and J usage is TRBJ1-1, with 10 bases fitting TRBD1. Germline CDR1 SGHRS, CDR2 YFSETQ. V was clipped by 4 bases and J by 9 bases; unmatched bases: 15. This CDR3 has 16 residues. CDR3 sequence (DNA): TGCGCCAGCAGCCGTCCCGGGACAGGGGACGGGACCAAAGCTTTCTTT. This encodes CASSRPGTGDGTKAFF. The complete variable domain, with remaining parts taken from reference TRBV5-1 and TRBJ1-1, reads KAGVTQTPRYLIKTRGQQVTLSCSPISGHRSVSWYQQTPGQGLQFLFEYFSETQRNKGNFPGRFSGRQFSNSRSEMNVSTLELGDSALYLCASSRPGTGDGTKAFFGQGTRLTVV.

This clone has a handful of counts. This chain uses TRBV5-1 with TRBJ2-1, with TRBD1 matching over 7 bases. Per the germline V gene, CDR1 is SGHRS and CDR2 is YFSETQ. This CDR3 has 14 residues. After removal of 4 bases from V and 6 bases from J, the junction contained 7 bases not matched to a gene. The CDR3 is CASSPDRAVNEQFF. CDR3 DNA: TGCGCCAGCAGCCCCGACAGGGCGGTCAATGAGCAGTTCTTC.

A single count supports this clone. The chain joins TRBV5-1 to TRBJ1-1; D gene unclear. V gave up 2 bases and J gave up 4 bases, with 12 bases separating them. The CDR3 covers 14 residues. The germline gives CDR1 SGHRS, CDR2 YFSETQ. This chain's CDR3 is CASSFSPAGTEAFF. The DNA for the CDR3 is TGCGCCAGCAGCTTTAGTCCCGCCGGCACTGAAGCTTTCTTT.

Notes on this clone: One end of the junction fails to match germline, which may point to a read error. The rearrangement uses TRBV7-9 and TRBJ1-1; 8 bases align to TRBD1. Germline V gives CDR1 SEHNR, CDR2 FQNEAQ (reference sequence). There are 18 residues in the CDR3. CDR3 sequence reads: CASSATGTGMIISRFSSF. CDR3 coding DNA: TGTGCCAGCAGCGCTACCGGGACAGGTATGATAATTAGTAGGTTTTCGAGCTTT.